These 20 T cell receptor beta chains were all obtained from the same sample, sequenced in a study of cytomegalovirus exposure and HLA in healthy donors (dated by TCRdb to about 2017). Libraries were prepared through the immunoSEQ multiplex PCR assay. A mixture of 60 forward primers for TCR Vbeta segments and 13 reverse primers for TCR Jbeta segments was used in the multiplex PCR. The table comes from immuneACCESS by way of TCRdb, which keeps in-frame sequences with V and J called. Part of the clones is missing from these tables; in studies checked, under half for an unresolved V gene and the rest for unknown reasons. For this sample the table gives 280,000 or so clones, of which about 90% were detected only once. In total, the top ten clones hold roughly 2.3% of the sample. The sequencing sample was made of PBMCs. These receptors were collected from a young woman in good health and CMV-seronegative.

V is TRBV14 and J is TRBJ2-1, with TRBD1 identical over 8 bases. Germline V gene data show CDR1 as SGHDN and CDR2 as FVKESK. This CDR3 contains 15 residues. The V gene end was trimmed by 3 bases and the J gene end by 5 bases; junction bases not matched to a gene: 6. CDR3 DNA sequence: TGTGCCAGCAGCCAGCGGACAGGGAGGCACAATGAGCAGTTCTTC. Translated: CASSQRTGRHNEQFF.

The chain carries TRBV9 and TRBJ1-5; a weak D match, TRBD1 (6 bases). This CDR3 region has 14 residues. Trimming stripped 3 bases from V and 5 bases from J, with 12 bases between. Germline loops: CDR1 SGDLS, CDR2 YYNGEE. The CDR3: CASSARQVDQPQHF. In DNA form, the CDR3 reads TGTGCCAGCAGCGCCAGACAGGTGGATCAGCCCCAGCATTTT.

V gene TRBV11-3 combines with J gene TRBJ2-3; D is possibly TRBD1 (6 bases). Germline CDR1 is SGHNT and CDR2 is YENEEA. Trimming took off 6 bases at V and 6 bases at J, with 22 bases between the two ends. The length of the CDR3 is 16 residues. CDR3 coding DNA: TGTGCCAGCAGTCGCCCCAGGGGCCCCGAGGGTGATACGCAGTATTTT. Amino acids: CASSRPRGPEGDTQYF.

CDR3 in DNA: TGTGCCCGCCGGGGGTCTCGCTATGGCTACACCTTC. Encoded protein: CARRGSRYGYTF. V usage is TRBV7-2 and J usage is TRBJ1-2, with D perhaps matching TRBD1 (5 bases). V lost 11 bases and J 4 bases, leaving 14 bases between the germline ends. This CDR3 has 12 amino acids. CDR1 is SGHTA, CDR2 FQGNSA, per germline.

The chain carries TRBV2 and TRBJ1-2; D unclear. This CDR3 has 13 residues. V was clipped by 2 bases and J by 2 bases, with 6 bases between them. Per the germline V gene, CDR1 is SNHLY and CDR2 is FYNNEI. The CDR3 region is CASSESVNYGYTF. CDR3 nucleotide sequence: TGTGCCAGCAGTGAATCTGTAAACTATGGCTACACCTTC.

The V gene is TRBV9, the J gene TRBJ1-2, with TRBD1 matching over 8 bases. The CDR3 runs 17 residues. The trim removed 3 bases at V and 4 bases at J, leaving 14 bases unmatched. CDR1 and CDR2 from the germline V gene are SGDLS and YYNGEE. The CDR3 nucleotides are TGTGCCAGCAGCGACAGGAATCAGGGGGCGCTTTCCTATGGCTACACCTTC. This gives the protein CASSDRNQGALSYGYTF.

Points on this clone: Other nucleotide sequences in the sample specify the same CDR3. This rearrangement joins TRBV7-2 to TRBJ2-3, with D unclear. The germline V and J ends were trimmed by 2 bases and 5 bases, with 5 bases remaining between them. Germline assignment: CDR1 SGHTA and CDR2 FQGNSA. The CDR3 loop spans 12 amino acids. The CDR3 loop is CASSLTGDTQYF. The CDR3 DNA reads TGTGCCAGCAGCTTAACGGGAGATACGCAGTATTTT.

J is TRBJ1-6 and V is TRBV2, with TRBD1 matching over 10 bases. V lost 7 bases, J lost 8 bases, and 8 bases stayed unmatched. Germline assignment: CDR1 SNHLY and CDR2 FYNNEI. The CDR3 has 15 amino acids. CDR3 DNA sequence: TGTGCCAGCACCCTCAAGGACAGGGGGGATTCACCCCTCCACTTT. Translated, it gives CASTLKDRGDSPLHF.

The CDR3 nucleotides read TGTGCCAGCAGCCCCTCTAGCGGGGGGGGCACAGATACGCAGTATTTT. This translates into CASSPSSGGGTDTQYF. This chain uses TRBV7-8 with TRBJ2-3, with TRBD2 matching over 12 bases. Germline assignment: CDR1 SGHVS and CDR2 FQNEAQ. CDR3 length: 16 residues. J was trimmed by 1 base and V by 5 bases; bases with no gene match: 4.

The chain has TRBV4-1 and TRBJ2-5; tentatively, D is TRBD2 (5 bases). V lost 6 bases, J lost 1 base, and 9 bases lay in between. The CDR3 covers 13 residues. CDR1 is MGHRA and CDR2 is YSYEKL in the germline V gene. The CDR3 DNA is TGCGCCAGCAGTCGAGCGGTCCAAGAGACCCAGTACTTC. Its protein product is CASSRAVQETQYF.

This clone was seen only once. This chain joins TRBV15 and TRBJ2-3, with 7 bases that match TRBD2. The V gene's germline CDR1 is LNHNV and CDR2 YYDKDF (reference sequence). The trim removed 9 bases at V and 3 bases at J, leaving 18 bases unmatched. The CDR3 has 17 amino acids. Written as DNA, the CDR3 is TGTGCCACTAGGGGAGGGGAACGAGGAAAAGAGACAGATACGCAGTATTTT. It translates to CATRGGERGKETDTQYF.

The chain links TRBV9 to TRBJ2-3, with D perhaps matching TRBD2 (7 bases). This CDR3 contains 16 residues. Germline V lookup: CDR1 SGDLS, CDR2 YYNGEE. Trimming shortened V by 2 bases and J by 3 bases, and 16 bases separated the two germline ends. The CDR3 protein is CASSVLGGRETDTQYF. The CDR3 nucleotides read TGTGCCAGCAGCGTCCTCGGGGGGCGAGAAACAGATACGCAGTATTTT.

The chain joins TRBV2 to TRBJ1-5; 9 nucleotides align to TRBD1. Unmatched junction bases numbered 6, after V lost 5 bases and J lost 1 base. Germline-derived CDR1 and CDR2 are SNHLY and FYNNEI. The CDR3 is made up of 16 amino acids. The CDR3 nucleotides read TGTGCCAGCAGTCATACAGGGGGCGCGAGCAATCAGCCCCAGCATTTT. Amino acid sequence: CASSHTGGASNQPQHF.

This clone was seen just once. The J gene is TRBJ2-7, the V gene TRBV7-9, with TRBD2 as a possible D gene (6 bases). The V and J ends lost 0 bases and 0 bases respectively, with 18 bases between them. The germline gives CDR1 SEHNR, CDR2 FQNEAQ (reference sequence). The CDR3 is 18 residues long. CDR3 amino acids: CASSLAQWGRGISYEQYF. The CDR3 DNA reads TGTGCCAGCAGCTTAGCGCAGTGGGGACGGGGGATCTCCTACGAGCAGTACTTC.

CDR3 residues: CASSFQRGGRDEQFF. CDR3 nucleotides: TGCGCCAGCAGCTTTCAGCGGGGGGGCCGGGATGAGCAGTTCTTC. The V and J genes are TRBV5-1 and TRBJ2-1; 10 bases agree with TRBD2. The CDR3 is made up of 15 amino acids. The V gene's germline CDR1 is SGHRS and CDR2 YFSETQ. V was clipped by 2 bases and J by 8 bases; unmatched bases: 7. Using reference TRBV5-1 and TRBJ2-1 for the parts outside the CDR3, the full variable domain is KAGVTQTPRYLIKTRGQQVTLSCSPISGHRSVSWYQQTPGQGLQFLFEYFSETQRNKGNFPGRFSGRQFSNSRSEMNVSTLELGDSALYLCASSFQRGGRDEQFFGPGTRLTVL.

V gene TRBV5-1 combines with J gene TRBJ1-2; 12 bases align to TRBD1. CDR3 length equals 14 residues. Trimming cost V 4 bases and J 8 bases; bases outside gene matches: 6. Germline V gene lookup returns CDR1 SGHRS and CDR2 YFSETQ. CDR3 DNA: TGCGCCAGCAGCACGGGACAGGGGGCCTGGGGCTACACCTTC. Translated: CASSTGQGAWGYTF. Variable domain in full (rest from reference TRBV5-1 and TRBJ1-2): KAGVTQTPRYLIKTRGQQVTLSCSPISGHRSVSWYQQTPGQGLQFLFEYFSETQRNKGNFPGRFSGRQFSNSRSEMNVSTLELGDSALYLCASSTGQGAWGYTFGSGTRLTVV.

The V call is TRBV6-5, the J call TRBJ1-1; no definite D call. This CDR3 region has 12 residues. Germline CDR1 MNHEY, CDR2 SVGAGI. V lost 2 bases and J lost 8, with 9 bases in between. The CDR3 DNA reads TGTGCCAGCAGTTACCTGGAGGGAGAAGCTTTCTTT. Residues: CASSYLEGEAFF.

The gene calls are TRBV5-1 and TRBJ1-1, with unresolved D. CDR1 is SGHRS, CDR2 YFSETQ, per germline. The CDR3 contains 14 residues. The V gene lost 0 bases and the J gene lost 0 bases, with 6 bases spanning the gap. CDR3 sequence: CASSLGTMNTEAFF. The CDR3 region has the DNA TGCGCCAGCAGCTTGGGCACAATGAACACTGAAGCTTTCTTT.

The chain is built from TRBV4-1 and TRBJ1-3; 7 bases match TRBD1. The germline gives CDR1 MGHRA, CDR2 YSYEKL. The CDR3 has 19 residues. Trimming cost V 1 base and J 0 bases; bases outside gene matches: 12. The CDR3 here is CASSQGAGGVSFSGNTIYF. The CDR3 coding sequence is TGCGCCAGCAGCCAAGGAGCAGGGGGAGTCTCTTTCTCTGGAAACACCATATATTTT.

The chain joins TRBV6-5 to TRBJ2-2; D uncertain. CDR3 size: 14 residues. The germline V gene encodes CDR1 MNHEY and CDR2 SVGAGI. The ends were cut back, 2 bases at V and 1 base at J, with 5 bases in the middle. The CDR3 is CASSYGRNTGELFF. For the CDR3, the DNA is TGTGCCAGCAGTTACGGGCGGAACACCGGGGAGCTGTTTTTT.